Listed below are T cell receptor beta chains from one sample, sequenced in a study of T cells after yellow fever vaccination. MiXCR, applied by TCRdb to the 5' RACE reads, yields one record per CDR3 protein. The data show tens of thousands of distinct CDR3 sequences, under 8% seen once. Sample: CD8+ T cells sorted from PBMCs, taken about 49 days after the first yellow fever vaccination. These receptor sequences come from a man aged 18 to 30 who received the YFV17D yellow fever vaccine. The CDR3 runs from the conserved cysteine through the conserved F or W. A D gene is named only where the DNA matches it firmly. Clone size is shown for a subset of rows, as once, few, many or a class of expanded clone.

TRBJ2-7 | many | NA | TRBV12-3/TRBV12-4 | TGTGCCAGCAGTTTTAGGGGCTACGAGCAGTACTTC | CASSFRGYEQYF
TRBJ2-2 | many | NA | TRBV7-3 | TGTGCCAGCAGCTCGACAGGAAACTCCGGGGAGCTGTTTTTT | CASSSTGNSGELFF
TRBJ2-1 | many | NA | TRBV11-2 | TGTGCCAGCATGCGCGGGGTGGGGGTGTACAATGAGCAGTTCTTC | CASMRGVGVYNEQFF
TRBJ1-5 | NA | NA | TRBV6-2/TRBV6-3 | TGTGCCAGCACCCCTGGGTGGGGCAGCAATCAGCCCCAGCATTTT | CASTPGWGSNQPQHF
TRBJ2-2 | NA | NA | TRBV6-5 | TGTGCCAGCAGTTACTCGGCAACCACCGGGGAGCTGTTTTTT | CASSYSATTGELFF
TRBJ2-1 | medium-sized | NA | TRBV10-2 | TGCGCCGTACTCCGGGACAATTACAATGAGCAGTTCTTC | CAVLRDNYNEQFF
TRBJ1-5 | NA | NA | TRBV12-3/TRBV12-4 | TGTGCCAGCAGTCCTGACACGGCTCATCAGCCCCAGCATTTT | CASSPDTAHQPQHF
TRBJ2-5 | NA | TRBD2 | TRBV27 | TGTGCCAGCAGCCTCGCGGGGGGCCGTTACCAAGAGACCCAGTACTTC | CASSLAGGRYQETQYF
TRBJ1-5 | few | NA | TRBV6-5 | TGTGCCAGCAGTTACGGTCTCGGTTCGCGGCCCCAGCATTTT | CASSYGLGSRPQHF
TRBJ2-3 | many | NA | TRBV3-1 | TGTGCCAGCAGGAAAGAGTTCACAGATACGCAGTATTTT | CASRKEFTDTQYF
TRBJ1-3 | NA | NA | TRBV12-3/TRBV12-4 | TGTGCCAGCACCTTGGGGGGGGGAAACACCATATATTTT | CASTLGGGNTIYF
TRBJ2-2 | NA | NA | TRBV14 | TGTGCCAGCAAGAGCCCCCCCGGGGAGCTGTTTTTT | CASKSPPGELFF
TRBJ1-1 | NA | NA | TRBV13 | TGTGCCAGCAGCTTCCCACAGGGGAACACTGAAGCTTTCTTT | CASSFPQGNTEAFF
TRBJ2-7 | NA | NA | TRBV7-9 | TGTGCCAGCAGCTTAAATCGTAACGAGCAGTACTTC | CASSLNRNEQYF
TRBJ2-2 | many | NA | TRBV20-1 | TGCAGTGCTCCAGGGGAAAACACCGGGGAGCTGTTTTTT | CSAPGENTGELFF
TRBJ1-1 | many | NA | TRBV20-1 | TGCAGTGCTAGAGCCCTTGACAGAAACACTGAAGCTTTCTTT | CSARALDRNTEAFF
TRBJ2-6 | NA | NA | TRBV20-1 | TGCAGTGCTTGGGGCGGCCTGCGGGGGGCCAACGTCCTGACTTTC | CSAWGGLRGANVLTF
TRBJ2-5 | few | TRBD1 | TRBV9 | TGTGCCAGCAGCGTAGCCTGGGACAGGGTAGGGGAGACCCAGTACTTC | CASSVAWDRVGETQYF
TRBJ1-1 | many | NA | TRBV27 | TGTGCCAGCAGTTTATCGGGCGGTAGGGGGTTTGACACTGAAGCTTTCTTT | CASSLSGGRGFDTEAFF
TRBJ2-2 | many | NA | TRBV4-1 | TGCGCCAGCAGCCAAGAGACCGGGGAGCTGTTTTTT | CASSQETGELFF
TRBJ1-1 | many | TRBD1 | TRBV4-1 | TGCGCCAGCAGCCAAGAAGCAGCAGGGGGCACTGAAGCTTTCTTT | CASSQEAAGGTEAFF
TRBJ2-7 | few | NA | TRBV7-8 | TGTGCCAGCAGCTCACCCATGGACAGCGTCTACGAGCAGTACTTC | CASSSPMDSVYEQYF
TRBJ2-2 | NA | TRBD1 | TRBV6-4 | TGTGCCAGCAGTGCGACAGGGCGGCAGGCCGGGGAGCTGTTTTTT | CASSATGRQAGELFF
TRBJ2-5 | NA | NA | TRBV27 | TGTGCCAGCAGTTTCCGACGGGAAGAGACCCAGTACTTC | CASSFRREETQYF
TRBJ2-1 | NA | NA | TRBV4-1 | TGCGCCAGCAGCCAAGAGTTTGGGGGCTCCTACAATGAGCAGTTCTTC | CASSQEFGGSYNEQFF
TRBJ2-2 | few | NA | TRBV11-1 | TGTGCCAGCAGCTTAGAGACCCACGGAGACACTAACACCGGGGAGCTGTTTTTT | CASSLETHGDTNTGELFF
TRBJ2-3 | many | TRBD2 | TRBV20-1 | TGCAGTGCCCCCGGGACTAGCGGGGGGTTTAGCACAGATACGCAGTATTTT | CSAPGTSGGFSTDTQYF
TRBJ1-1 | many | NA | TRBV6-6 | TGTGCCAGCATGGGCCCGGCGGCCACTGAAGCTTTCTTT | CASMGPAATEAFF
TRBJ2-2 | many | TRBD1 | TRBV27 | TGTGCCAGCAGCTTCACATCGGGACAGCCAACCGGGGAGCTGTTTTTT | CASSFTSGQPTGELFF
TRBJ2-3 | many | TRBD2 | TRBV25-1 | TGTGCCAGCAGTGAATCACGGCGGGGGGTAACAGATACGCAGTATTTT | CASSESRRGVTDTQYF
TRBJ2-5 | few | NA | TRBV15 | TGTGCCACCAGCAGAGTCGATCGGGGGCAAGAGACCCAGTACTTC | CATSRVDRGQETQYF
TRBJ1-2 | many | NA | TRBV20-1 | TGCAGTGCATTACGGGCGGTTGGCTACACCTTC | CSALRAVGYTF